A selection of T cell receptor beta chains follows, all from one sample in a study of blood T cell repertoires in COVID-19. Measured with immunoSEQ multiplex PCR; TCRdb has only the in-frame clones, and not every one. The sample consists of roughly 330,000 clones, 86% of them appearing once. Sequenced sample: peripheral blood. The receptors come from a woman in her fifties or sixties with acute or convalescent COVID-19. The CDR3 runs from the conserved cysteine through the conserved F or W. The D gene is left open where the match is weak. Clone size is not always given. Where it is, it says once, few, many or a class for expanded clones.

V,size,D,J,DNA,CDR3
TRBV29-1,NA,NA,TRBJ2-3,TGCAGCGTTGGGACAGGCACAGATACGCAGTATTTT,CSVGTGTDTQYF
TRBV7-8,NA,TRBD1,TRBJ1-6,TGTGCCAGCAGCTTAGTTGGGGACAGAGGCTCACCCCTCCACTTT,CASSLVGDRGSPLHF
TRBV28,NA,NA,TRBJ1-2,TGTGCCAGCAGCGGGGGTGTCTTAGGCTACACCTTC,CASSGGVLGYTF
TRBV4-3,NA,TRBD1,TRBJ1-4,TGCGCCAGCAGGGAGGGGGCTGGGGAAAAACTGTTTTTT,CASREGAGEKLFF
TRBV5-1,NA,NA,TRBJ1-1,TGCGCCAGCAGCCCTGGGGAGTCTGAAGCTTTCTTT,CASSPGESEAFF
TRBV27,NA,TRBD2,TRBJ2-7,TGTGCCAGCAGACCCCTGGGGGGGTACGAGCAGTACTTC,CASRPLGGYEQYF
TRBV19,NA,TRBD1,TRBJ1-6,TGTGCCAGTCGCCGGGGGCCGGGACAGGGAGTATTCTCCTATAATTCACCCCTCCACTTT,CASRRGPGQGVFSYNSPLHF
TRBV15,NA,NA,TRBJ1-5,TGTGCCACCAGCAGAGCTCCTCAGCCCCAGCATTTT,CATSRAPQPQHF
TRBV5-1,NA,NA,TRBJ2-7,TGCGCCAGCAGCTTGGAACGCGGGACGCTCCACGAGCAGTACTTC,CASSLERGTLHEQYF
TRBV5-4,NA,TRBD2,TRBJ2-7,TGTGCCAGCAGCGGACGGGCGGGAGGGCCCTCCTACGAGCAGTACTTC,CASSGRAGGPSYEQYF
TRBV11-3,NA,TRBD2,TRBJ2-2,TGTGCCAGCAGCGCCCGCGGGAGGGATCTCACCGGGGAGCTGTTTTTT,CASSARGRDLTGELFF
TRBV10-3,NA,TRBD2,TRBJ2-2,TGTGCCATCAGTGAGACCCTCACTAGCGGAACCGGGGAGCTGTTTTTT,CAISETLTSGTGELFF
TRBV9,NA,TRBD2,TRBJ2-7,TGTGCCAGCAGCATAGACGTAGCGGGAAGCTCCTACGAGCAGTACTTC,CASSIDVAGSSYEQYF
TRBV5-1,once,TRBD1,TRBJ1-1,TGCGCCAGCAGCTCCCTCGCAGGGGGCGCGTTTGAAGCTTTCTTT,CASSSLAGGAFEAFF